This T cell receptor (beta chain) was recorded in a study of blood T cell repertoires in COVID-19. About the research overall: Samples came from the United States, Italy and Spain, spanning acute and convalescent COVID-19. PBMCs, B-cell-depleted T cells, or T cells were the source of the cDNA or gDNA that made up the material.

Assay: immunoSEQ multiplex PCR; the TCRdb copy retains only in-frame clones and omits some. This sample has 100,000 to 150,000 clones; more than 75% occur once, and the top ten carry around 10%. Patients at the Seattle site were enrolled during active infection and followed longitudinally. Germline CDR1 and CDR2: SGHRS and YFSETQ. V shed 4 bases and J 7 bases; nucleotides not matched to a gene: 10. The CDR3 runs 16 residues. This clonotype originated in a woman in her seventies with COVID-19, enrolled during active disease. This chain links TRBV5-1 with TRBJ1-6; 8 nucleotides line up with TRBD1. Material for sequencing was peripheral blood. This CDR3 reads CASSGTDRVGNSPLHF. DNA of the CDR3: TGCGCCAGCAGCGGCACGGACAGGGTTGGGAATTCACCCCTCCACTTT.